What follows are 32 T cell receptor beta chains derived from one specimen sequenced in a study of graft-versus-host responses after intestinal transplantation. Measured with immunoSEQ multiplex PCR; TCRdb has only the in-frame clones, and not every one. The sample lists about 94,000 clones; roughly 90% were seen once. The antigens for these receptors are not known. Sequences were derived from unstimulated CD8+ T cells sorted from spleen or lymph node cells, sampled before intestinal transplant. These TCRs come from a human donor who received an intestinal transplant.

The rearrangement uses TRBV18 and TRBJ2-2; possibly TRBD2 for D (5 bases). Per the germline V gene, CDR1 is KGHSH and CDR2 is LQKENI. Trimming shortened V by 0 bases and J by 0 bases, and 8 bases separated the two germline ends. This CDR3 comprises 16 residues. This CDR3 reads CASSPPEAANTGELFF. Written as DNA, the CDR3 is TGTGCCAGCTCACCACCGGAGGCCGCGAACACCGGGGAGCTGTTTTTT. The full variable domain, rest sourced from reference TRBV18 and TRBJ2-2, is NAGVMQNPRHLVRRRGQEARLRCSPMKGHSHVYWYRQLPEEGLKFMVYLQKENIIDESGMPKERFSAEFPKEGPSILRIQQVVRGDSAAYFCASSPPEAANTGELFFGEGSRLTVL.

The chain has TRBV5-1 and TRBJ2-7; 12 bases match TRBD2. The CDR3 extends over 20 amino acids. Trimming removed 0 bases from V and 0 bases from J; junction bases left unmatched: 13. Germline CDR1 is SGHRS and CDR2 is YFSETQ. Here the CDR3 reads CASSLDVGTSGGISSYEQYF. The CDR3 region has the DNA TGCGCCAGCAGCTTGGATGTAGGAACTAGCGGGGGGATAAGCTCCTACGAGCAGTACTTC.

This chain connects TRBV19 to TRBJ1-1; D is unclear. The CDR3 covers 13 residues. The V and J ends lost 7 bases and 0 bases respectively, with 9 bases between them. The germline V gene encodes CDR1 LNHDA and CDR2 SQIVND (reference sequence). CDR3 amino acids: CASKEIMNTEAFF. As DNA, the CDR3 is TGTGCCAGTAAGGAGATCATGAACACTGAAGCTTTCTTT.

As concerns this clone: Other DNA sequences in the sample encode the same CDR3. The CDR3 spells CASGLSYEQYF. The CDR3 nucleotides read TGTGCCAGCGGGCTTTCCTACGAGCAGTACTTC. V usage is TRBV6-5 and J usage is TRBJ2-7; D call uncertain. V lost 8 bases to trimming and J lost 1 base, with 6 bases between them. CDR1 and CDR2 from the germline V gene are MNHEY and SVGAGI. The CDR3 sequence is 11 residues long.

This chain joins TRBV4-3 and TRBJ2-3; possibly TRBD1 for D (6 bases). The germline V gene encodes CDR1 LGHNA and CDR2 YSLEER. The CDR3 extends over 18 amino acids. V lost 0 bases, J lost 0 bases, and 16 bases lay in between. Here the CDR3 reads CASSQDDAGAASTDTQYF. DNA of the CDR3: TGCGCCAGCAGCCAAGATGATGCAGGGGCCGCCAGCACAGATACGCAGTATTTT.

As for this clone: The identical CDR3 is also encoded by other nucleotide sequences in the sample. V usage is TRBV28 and J usage is TRBJ1-1; a weak D match, TRBD1 (6 bases). With 1 base removed from V and 5 bases from J, the gap between germline ends came to 8 bases. The germline V gene has CDR1 MDHEN and CDR2 SYDVKM. This CDR3 region has 13 residues. CDR3 sequence (DNA): TGTGCCAGCAGTTTATCCAGGGGTACTGAAGCTTTCTTT. Protein sequence: CASSLSRGTEAFF.

The rearrangement uses TRBV7-8 and TRBJ2-1, with D unclear. This CDR3 spans 15 amino acids. Trimming stripped 5 bases from V and 6 bases from J, with 17 bases between. Germline lookup yields CDR1 SGHVS and CDR2 FQNEAQ. CDR3 nucleotides: TGTGCCAGCAGCCCCGGGTTCGTAGGAAGCAATGAGCAGTTCTTC. As protein: CASSPGFVGSNEQFF.

This clone was seen just once. This chain connects TRBV9 to TRBJ1-2; 9 positions match TRBD1. Germline CDR1 reads SGDLS; CDR2 reads YYNGEE. After removal of 3 bases from V and 7 bases from J, the junction contained 1 base not matched to a gene. The CDR3 sequence is 12 residues long. In nucleotides, the CDR3 is TGTGCCAGCAGCGACAGGGGGCTTGGCTACACCTTC. Its protein product is CASSDRGLGYTF.

The chain uses TRBV4-1 and TRBJ2-2, with TRBD2 matching 9 bases. Trimming removed 0 bases from V and 5 bases from J; junction bases left unmatched: 7. The germline V gene encodes CDR1 MGHRA and CDR2 YSYEKL. The CDR3 extends over 17 amino acids. CDR3 bases: TGCGCCAGCAGCCAAGATCCCCCCCTAGCGGGAACCGGGGAGCTGTTTTTT. Protein: CASSQDPPLAGTGELFF.

This clone showed up just once. The V and J genes are TRBV7-2 and TRBJ2-7; unclear D gene. V lost 3 bases, J lost 0 bases, and 6 bases lay in between. Germline CDR1 is SGHTA and CDR2 is FQGNSA. The length of the CDR3 is 13 residues. This chain's CDR3 is CASSFRSSYEQYF. The CDR3 nucleotides read TGTGCCAGCAGCTTTCGGAGCTCCTACGAGCAGTACTTC.

The chain uses TRBV15 and TRBJ2-1; D is perhaps TRBD2 (5 bases). This CDR3 contains 14 residues. The germline V gene has CDR1 LNHNV and CDR2 YYDKDF (reference sequence). V lost 0 bases and J lost 12, with 15 bases in between. CDR3 in amino acids: CATSRDTPPAVQFF. The CDR3 DNA reads TGTGCCACCAGCAGAGATACCCCTCCAGCGGTGCAGTTCTTC.

The chain has TRBV2 and TRBJ2-7; D perhaps matches TRBD2 (5 bases). From germline, CDR1 is SNHLY and CDR2 FYNNEI. This CDR3 comprises 13 residues. The V end lost 6 bases, the J end lost 2 bases, and 11 bases lay between the germline ends. In DNA, the CDR3 is TGTGCCAGCAGAGATGGACTTACCTACGAGCAGTACTTC. Its translation: CASRDGLTYEQYF.

The CDR3 coding sequence is TGTGCCAGCAGCTTTGAGGGGGCCAGTAACATTCAGTACTTC. Encoded protein: CASSFEGASNIQYF. This chain uses TRBV5-6 with TRBJ2-4; 7 bases align to TRBD1. This CDR3 has 14 amino acids. The germline CDR1 and CDR2 sequences are SGHDT and YYEEEE. V dropped 2 bases and J dropped 7; count of bases not matched to a gene: 6.

V gene TRBV27 combines with J gene TRBJ1-2; TRBD1 matches at 8 bases. V was pared by 4 bases and J by 6 bases, with 13 bases of the junction left unmatched. The CDR3 length is 16 residues. The germline V gene has CDR1 MNHEY and CDR2 SMNVEV (reference sequence). CDR3 in DNA: TGTGCCAGCAGTTCGCTCGGACAGGGAGGGCGAAATGGCTACACCTTC. This sequence encodes CASSSLGQGGRNGYTF.

The CDR3 loop reads CANYNPSYNEQFF. CDR3 DNA sequence: TGCGCCAACTACAACCCCTCCTACAATGAGCAGTTCTTC. The rearrangement joins TRBV5-1 to TRBJ2-1, with D unclear. V was cut by 9 bases and J by 0 bases, with 10 bases left in between. The V gene's germline CDR1 is SGHRS and CDR2 YFSETQ. This CDR3 is 13 amino acids long.

This clone has a single count. This chain uses TRBV19 with TRBJ2-1; 15 positions match TRBD2. This CDR3 is 17 amino acids long. Germline CDR1 is LNHDA and CDR2 is SQIVND (reference sequence). V gave up 4 bases and J gave up 8 bases; unmatched junction bases: 9. The CDR3 loop is CASSRNGLAGGPDEQFF. The CDR3 DNA reads as TGTGCCAGTAGTAGAAACGGACTAGCGGGGGGGCCCGATGAGCAGTTCTTC.

The rearrangement links TRBV5-6 to TRBJ1-3; D possibly corresponds to TRBD1 (5 bases). The CDR3 sequence is 17 residues long. With 0 bases removed from V and 2 bases from J, the gap between germline ends came to 15 bases. Germline V gives CDR1 SGHDT, CDR2 YYEEEE. CDR3 protein: CASSLEGREKAGNTIYF. DNA of the CDR3: TGTGCCAGCAGCTTGGAGGGCAGGGAAAAGGCTGGAAACACCATATATTTT.

The CDR3 DNA sequence: TGTGCCAGCAGCCCGCTACTAGCGGGGGACACCGGGGAGCTGTTTTTT. It codes for CASSPLLAGDTGELFF. This chain links TRBV7-9 with TRBJ2-2; 11 nucleotides agree with TRBD2. Unmatched junction bases numbered 5, after V lost 5 bases and J lost 3 bases. The length of the CDR3 is 16 residues. Germline CDR1 SEHNR, CDR2 FQNEAQ (reference sequence).

Regarding this clone: This CDR3 is also generated by other DNA sequences in the sample. CDR3 nucleotides: TGTGCCAGTAGTATAGGGACAGGGCCGTACGAGCAGTACTTC. Translating gives CASSIGTGPYEQYF. The gene calls are TRBV19 and TRBJ2-7; TRBD1 matches 8 bases. V was pared by 1 base and J by 4 bases, with 3 bases of the junction left unmatched. The CDR3 extends over 14 amino acids. Per the germline V gene, CDR1 is LNHDA and CDR2 is SQIVND (reference sequence).

The chain uses TRBV4-1 and TRBJ2-7; D unclear. The germline CDR1 and CDR2 sequences are MGHRA and YSYEKL. The V end lost 1 base, the J end lost 6 bases, and 10 bases lay between the germline ends. The CDR3 length is 13 residues. The CDR3 DNA follows: TGCGCCAGCAGCCAAGTCGGGTCCGCCGAGCAGTACTTC. The encoded protein is CASSQVGSAEQYF.

V gene TRBV27 combines with J gene TRBJ1-4; TRBD1 agrees at 9 bases. The CDR3 runs to 16 residues. CDR1 is MNHEY and CDR2 is SMNVEV in the germline V gene (reference sequence). The trim removed 0 bases at V and 3 bases at J, leaving 2 bases unmatched. The CDR3 DNA reads as TGTGCCAGCAGTTTATCCGGACAGGGGCCTAATGAAAAACTGTTTTTT. Translation gives CASSLSGQGPNEKLFF.

This clone was seen once. The rearrangement joins TRBV7-6 to TRBJ1-2; possible D gene TRBD1, 5 bases. The CDR3 spans 17 residues. The germline CDR1 and CDR2 sequences are SGHVS and FNYEAQ. V was pared by 4 bases and J by 4 bases, with 22 bases between. CDR3 sequence (DNA): TGTGCCAGCAGCTCCCATAATCAGGGCCTCCAACTCTATGGCTACACCTTC. Translation: CASSSHNQGLQLYGYTF.

This chain links TRBV19 with TRBJ1-5, with 7 bases lining up with TRBD1. Trimming removed 8 bases from V and 6 bases from J; junction bases left unmatched: 4. CDR1 LNHDA and CDR2 SQIVND come from the germline V gene (reference sequence). CDR3 length: 12 amino acids. The CDR3: CASGRGLQPQHF. In DNA form, the CDR3 reads TGTGCCAGTGGTAGGGGGCTTCAGCCCCAGCATTTT.

This chain links TRBV30 with TRBJ1-1; D is uncertain. V was clipped by 0 bases and J by 3 bases, with 11 bases between them. This CDR3 comprises 14 residues. Looked up from germline, CDR1 is GTSNPN and CDR2 is SVGIG (reference sequence). The chain's CDR3 is CAWSVTGAHTEAFF. CDR3 DNA: TGTGCCTGGAGTGTAACCGGAGCGCACACTGAAGCTTTCTTT.

The chain carries TRBV4-1 and TRBJ2-2; 9 nucleotides match TRBD2. Looked up from germline, CDR1 is MGHRA and CDR2 is YSYEKL. V lost 0 bases to trimming and J lost 6 bases; unmatched junction nucleotides: 5. This CDR3 contains 16 residues. The CDR3 loop reads CASSQDIAGAPGELFF. The CDR3 coding sequence is TGCGCCAGCAGCCAAGATATAGCGGGGGCTCCCGGGGAGCTGTTTTTT.

The V call is TRBV5-4, the J call TRBJ2-1; 11 bases align to TRBD1. V shed 4 bases and J 8 bases; nucleotides not matched to a gene: 5. This CDR3 has 14 amino acids. Germline lookup yields CDR1 SGHNT and CDR2 YYREEE (reference sequence). The CDR3 DNA reads TGTGCCAGCAGCACCGGACAGGGGGCCTATGAGCAGTTCTTC. This encodes CASSTGQGAYEQFF. The variable domain in full, completed from reference TRBV5-4 and TRBJ2-1, reads ETGVTQSPTHLIKTRGQQVTLRCSSQSGHNTVSWYQQALGQGPQFIFQYYREEENGRGNFPPRFSGLQFPNYSSELNVNALELDDSALYLCASSTGQGAYEQFFGPGTRLTVL.

V gene TRBV7-2 combines with J gene TRBJ2-7; 9 bases agree with TRBD2. The CDR3 consists of 15 residues. The germline CDR1 and CDR2 sequences are SGHTA and FQGNSA. Germline trimming cut 4 bases from V and 6 bases from J; bases unmatched to any gene: 10. The CDR3 sequence is CASSSLGGGAGEQYF. CDR3 DNA: TGTGCCAGCAGCTCCCTCGGCGGGGGGGCCGGCGAGCAGTACTTC.

This sequence joins TRBV28 and TRBJ1-5; 10 bases agree with TRBD1. The CDR3 covers 18 residues. Losses at the gene ends were 6 bases for V and 0 bases for J; bases not matched to a gene: 11. The germline CDR1 and CDR2 sequences are MDHEN and SYDVKM. Here the CDR3 DNA reads TGTGCCAGCAGAGGGACAGGGGCCCGCTTTTATAGCAATCAGCCCCAGCATTTT. It translates to CASRGTGARFYSNQPQHF.

V gene TRBV5-1 combines with J gene TRBJ2-7, with 10 bases fitting TRBD2. The CDR3 has 16 amino acids. Trimming at V came to 0 bases and at J to 2 bases, leaving 5 bases not matched to a gene. Germline V gene data show CDR1 as SGHRS and CDR2 as YFSETQ. CDR3: CASSLVSSGGPYEQYF. Here the CDR3 DNA reads TGCGCCAGCAGCTTGGTGTCTAGCGGGGGCCCCTACGAGCAGTACTTC. Filled out from reference TRBV5-1 and TRBJ2-7, the complete variable domain reads KAGVTQTPRYLIKTRGQQVTLSCSPISGHRSVSWYQQTPGQGLQFLFEYFSETQRNKGNFPGRFSGRQFSNSRSEMNVSTLELGDSALYLCASSLVSSGGPYEQYFGPGTRLTVT.

The V call is TRBV4-1, the J call TRBJ1-4; 11 nucleotides agree with TRBD1. The CDR3 is 21 amino acids. From germline, CDR1 is MGHRA and CDR2 YSYEKL. V lost 3 bases, J lost 2 bases, and 17 bases stayed unmatched. The CDR3 DNA follows: TGCGCCAGCAGCCAGAGTCCAGGACAGGGGGCCATGGTTTGGACTAATGAAAAACTGTTTTTT. Translated: CASSQSPGQGAMVWTNEKLFF.

The rearrangement uses TRBV6-1 and TRBJ1-1; perhaps TRBD1 as D (5 bases). The germline V gene has CDR1 MNHNS and CDR2 SASEGT. This CDR3 has 14 amino acids. Between the trimmed V and J ends, which lost 3 bases and 1 base, there was a span of 9 bases. The CDR3 DNA reads as TGTGCCAGCAGTGAGCGCAGGGAGAACACTGAAGCTTTCTTT. It is translated as CASSERRENTEAFF.

V is TRBV30 and J is TRBJ1-2, with no clear D. Germline lookup yields CDR1 GTSNPN and CDR2 SVGIG (reference sequence). V was pared by 6 bases and J by 2 bases, with 10 bases between. The CDR3 sequence is 12 residues long. The CDR3 DNA is TGTGCCTGTCAGTTTCCCAACTATGGCTACACCTTC. Translation: CACQFPNYGYTF.